The clone carrying this TCR beta chain was observed a few times. This CDR3 comprises 11 residues. Trimming cost V 3 bases and J 8 bases, with 7 bases left between them. Per germline, CDR1 LGHDT and CDR2 YNNKEL (reference sequence). Semi-nested PCR with Nested Universal Primer A followed constant-region reverse priming of full-length variable regions. TCRdb redid the calling of the 5' RACE reads with MiXCR, one entry per CDR3 protein. This table holds roughly 40,000 distinct CDR3 sequences, 18% found once. The sequenced material came from naive CD4+ T cells sorted from a lymph node. Subset given: naive CD4+ T cells, CD4+CD45RA+CD25-. The chain employs TRBV3-1 and TRBJ1-1; D remains ambiguous. The sequence was collected from a female donor with breast cancer. The CDR3 DNA is TGTGCCAGCAGCCAGGCGACCGAAGCTTTCTTT. Translating it yields CASSQATEAFF.